This T cell receptor beta chain was captured in a study of glioma-infiltrating T cells. The CDR3 extends over 14 amino acids. Germline assignment: CDR1 DFQATT and CDR2 SNEGSKA (reference sequence). As for this clonotype: Antigen unknown. One end of the junction varies from germline; a read error may be responsible.

Whole-study findings and limits: Non-neoplastic patients had below-expected tissue-blood divergence, while all gliomas exceeded expectation. Only very few CDR3 sequences appeared in both tissue and blood.

TCR alpha and beta CDR3 regions were amplified from RNA using iRepertoire nested multiplex PCR. For one-step reverse transcription and amplification, about 90-450 ng of tissue mRNA or PBMC total RNA was used. TCRdb fed the multiplex PCR reads into MiXCR, producing one record per CDR3 protein. This sample has under 200,000 distinct CDR3 sequences; about 46% occur once, and the top ten carry roughly 5.2%. Sequencing was performed on glioma tissue, nonneoplastic brain tissue, or PBMCs (not recorded which). This TCR came from a human donor with low-grade glioma or glioblastoma, undergoing nonglioma brain surgery, or in good health (not recorded which). J is TRBJ2-7 and V is TRBV20-1, with no clear D. CDR3 sequence reads: CSSRAHPLYNEQYF. The CDR3 coding sequence is TGCAGTTCTAGAGCCCATCCGCTCTACAATGAGCAGTACTTC.